The clone carrying this T cell receptor beta chain was recorded at least ten times. This record comes from a study of T cells in Graves' hyperthyroidism and ophthalmopathy. The source material, RNA transcripts, was used to amplify TCR beta CDR3 regions. Primed by the HTBI set, a first-round RT-PCR was run on the TCR CDR3. From the multiplex PCR reads, TCRdb called clonotypes with MiXCR, one entry per CDR3 protein. The table records 35,000 or so distinct CDR3 sequences, around half of them present only once. Germline CDR1 and CDR2: MDHEN and SYDVKM. The CDR3 runs to 14 residues. V was shortened by 7 bases and J by 5 bases, with 17 bases between the two germline ends.

This chain links TRBV28 with TRBJ1-1, with D tentatively TRBD1 (5 bases). The sequenced material came from blood. The receptor comes from a man in his forties with Graves' ophthalmopathy. Here the CDR3 reads CASIFGGIGTEAFF. The CDR3 bases are TGTGCCAGCATATTCGGGGGGATTGGAACTGAAGCTTTCTTT.